The 10 T cell receptor beta chains reported below all come from one sample, sequenced in a study of blood T cell repertoires in COVID-19. TCRdb's copy holds only in-frame clones and misses some; the assay was immunoSEQ multiplex PCR. The profile shows 180,000 or so clones, 75% to 85% of them singletons. Sequences were obtained from PBMCs or T cells enriched from blood (not recorded which). The receptors stem from a man in his fifties who had recovered from COVID-19.

Concerning this clone: This sample includes further DNA sequences coding for the same CDR3. The chain recombines TRBV4-2 with TRBJ2-7; no reliable D call. Germline V gives CDR1 LGHNA, CDR2 YNFKEQ. The CDR3 runs 12 residues. V was pared by 0 bases and J by 6 bases, with 6 bases between. The CDR3 sequence is CASSQDRSEQYF. For the CDR3, the DNA is TGTGCCAGCAGCCAAGATCGGTCCGAGCAGTACTTC.

The J gene is TRBJ1-5, the V gene TRBV7-2; 9 nucleotides agree with TRBD1. Trimming took 0 bases from V and 4 from J; bases not matched to a gene: 4. This CDR3 has 16 amino acids. CDR1 SGHTA and CDR2 FQGNSA come from the germline V gene. The chain's CDR3 is CASSLAGQGVNQPQHF. The CDR3 nucleotides are TGTGCCAGCAGCTTAGCGGGACAGGGAGTAAATCAGCCCCAGCATTTT.

The chain recombines TRBV7-6 with TRBJ2-1; 7 bases are a match to TRBD2. The germline CDR1 and CDR2 sequences are SGHVS and FNYEAQ. The V gene end was trimmed by 1 base and the J gene end by 5 bases; junction bases not matched to a gene: 5. The CDR3 contains 15 residues. The CDR3 loop reads CASSLGGGVDNEQFF. In nucleotides, the CDR3 is TGTGCCAGCAGCTTAGGTGGGGGGGTTGACAATGAGCAGTTCTTC.

J is TRBJ1-1 and V is TRBV7-6; maybe TRBD1 (5 bases). The CDR3 sequence is 12 residues long. Germline CDR1 SGHVS, CDR2 FNYEAQ. The ends were cut back, 4 bases at V and 8 bases at J, with 11 bases in the middle. This CDR3 is CASSSGTGEAFF. The CDR3 bases are TGTGCCAGCAGCTCAGGAACAGGAGAAGCTTTCTTT. Complete variable domain (other parts from reference TRBV7-6 and TRBJ1-1): GAGVSQSPRYKVTKRGQDVALRCDPISGHVSLYWYRQALGQGPEFLTYFNYEAQQDKSGLPNDRFSAERPEGSISTLTIQRTEQRDSAMYRCASSSGTGEAFFGQGTRLTVV.

V usage is TRBV5-4 and J usage is TRBJ1-1; perhaps TRBD1 as D (6 bases). Germline CDR1 and CDR2: SGHNT and YYREEE (reference sequence). The CDR3 consists of 17 residues. V was shortened by 2 bases and J by 1 base, with 18 bases between the two germline ends. The CDR3 nucleotides are TGTGCCAGCAGCTTCTCTTCTGTGACAGGCCGGAACACTGAAGCTTTCTTT. This sequence encodes CASSFSSVTGRNTEAFF.

The chain links TRBV5-1 to TRBJ1-4; a weak D match, TRBD1 (6 bases). There are 15 residues in the CDR3. Germline V gives CDR1 SGHRS, CDR2 YFSETQ. Trimming took 4 bases from V and 5 from J, leaving 15 bases between them. The CDR3 DNA reads as TGCGCCAGCAGCACCTCACAGGGTGGAAATGAAAAACTGTTTTTT. The encoded protein is CASSTSQGGNEKLFF.

The chain has TRBV6-5 and TRBJ2-3, with TRBD1 identical over 7 bases. The germline gives CDR1 MNHEY, CDR2 SVGAGI. V lost 4 bases, J lost 7 bases, and 11 bases stayed unmatched. CDR3 length: 15 residues. The chain's CDR3 is CASSSPRDRRHTQYF. Here the CDR3 DNA reads TGTGCCAGCAGTTCCCCCAGGGACAGACGGCATACGCAGTATTTT.

The chain combines TRBV2 with TRBJ1-4; D is perhaps TRBD1 (6 bases). This CDR3 is built from 13 residues. Germline CDR1 is SNHLY and CDR2 is FYNNEI. V gave up 8 bases and J gave up 3 bases, with 10 bases separating them. The CDR3 loop reads CASRTAANEKLFF. The CDR3 DNA follows: TGTGCCAGCCGGACAGCTGCTAATGAAAAACTGTTTTTT.

The genes are TRBV12-3 or TRBV12-4 and TRBJ1-5; possibly TRBD1 for D (6 bases). This CDR3 contains 13 residues. Trimming shortened V by 3 bases and J by 6 bases, and 9 bases separated the two germline ends. The CDR3 sequence is CASSLGGAQPQHF. The CDR3 DNA reads TGTGCCAGCAGTTTGGGGGGGGCTCAGCCCCAGCATTTT.

This sequence joins TRBV10-2 and TRBJ1-1, with TRBD1 identical over 8 bases. Germline CDR1 reads WSHSY; CDR2 reads SAAADI. This CDR3 contains 14 residues. V trimming: 6 bases; J trimming: 6 bases; junction bases outside the gene matches: 9. CDR3 protein: CASRTGQGISEAFF. The CDR3 region has the DNA TGCGCCAGCAGGACCGGACAGGGAATCTCTGAAGCTTTCTTT.